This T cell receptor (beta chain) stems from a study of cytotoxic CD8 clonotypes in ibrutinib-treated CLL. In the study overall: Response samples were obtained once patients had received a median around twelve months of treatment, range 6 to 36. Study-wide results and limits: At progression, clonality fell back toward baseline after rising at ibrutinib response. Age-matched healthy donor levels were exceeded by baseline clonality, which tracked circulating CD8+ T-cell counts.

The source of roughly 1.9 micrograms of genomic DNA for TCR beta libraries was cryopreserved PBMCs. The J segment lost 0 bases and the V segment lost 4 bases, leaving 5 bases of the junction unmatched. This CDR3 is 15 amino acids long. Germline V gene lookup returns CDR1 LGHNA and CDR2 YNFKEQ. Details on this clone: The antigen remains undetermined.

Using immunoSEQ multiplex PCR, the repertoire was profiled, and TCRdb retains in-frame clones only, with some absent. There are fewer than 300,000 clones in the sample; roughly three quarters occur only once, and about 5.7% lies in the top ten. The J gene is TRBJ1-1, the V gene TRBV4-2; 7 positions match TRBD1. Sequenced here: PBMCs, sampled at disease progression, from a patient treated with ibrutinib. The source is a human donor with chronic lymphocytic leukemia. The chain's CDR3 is CASSRLGQLNTEAFF. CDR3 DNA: TGTGCCAGCAGCCGCCTGGGACAGTTGAACACTGAAGCTTTCTTT.